The source of this TCR beta chain is a study of vaccination effects on CD4 cells after COVID-19. Study-wide findings and caveats: Marked clonal contraction of both clone types appeared late after vaccination.

With the ViraFEST assay, the study expanded antigen-specific CD4+ T cells using viral peptide pools, then sequenced them. CD4+ T cell isolation took place after approximately 11 days of culture. The cohort was immunized with two doses of either the BNT162b2 or mRNA-1273 vaccine. The culture medium for 1.5 million to 2.5 million PBMC per well included around 10 IU/ml IL-2 and about 10 ug/ml peptides. Each culture had half its medium swapped for IL-2 medium on days 3 and 7. On this clone itself: What it binds is unknown.

The protocol was immunoSEQ multiplex PCR, while the TCRdb copy is restricted to in-frame clones and leaves out a portion. The sample lists about 46,000 clones, about 74% seen once, with roughly 16% in the top ten. This clonotype was sampled from a human donor who received a COVID-19 vaccine. The material sequenced was CD4+ T cells from PBMCs cultured with HCoV-OC43 spike peptides, taken after COVID-19 vaccination. As for subset: HCoV-OC43 spike overlapping peptide pool stimulation.

CDR3 in DNA: TGTGCCAGCAGCTTGGGACAACCACCCTACGAGCAGTACTTC. Its translation is CASSLGQPPYEQYF. The V and J genes are TRBV5-4 and TRBJ2-7; D is unresolved. Between the trimmed V and J ends, which lost 0 bases and 2 bases, there was a span of 9 bases. The germline gives CDR1 SGHNT, CDR2 YYREEE (reference sequence). The CDR3 consists of 14 residues.